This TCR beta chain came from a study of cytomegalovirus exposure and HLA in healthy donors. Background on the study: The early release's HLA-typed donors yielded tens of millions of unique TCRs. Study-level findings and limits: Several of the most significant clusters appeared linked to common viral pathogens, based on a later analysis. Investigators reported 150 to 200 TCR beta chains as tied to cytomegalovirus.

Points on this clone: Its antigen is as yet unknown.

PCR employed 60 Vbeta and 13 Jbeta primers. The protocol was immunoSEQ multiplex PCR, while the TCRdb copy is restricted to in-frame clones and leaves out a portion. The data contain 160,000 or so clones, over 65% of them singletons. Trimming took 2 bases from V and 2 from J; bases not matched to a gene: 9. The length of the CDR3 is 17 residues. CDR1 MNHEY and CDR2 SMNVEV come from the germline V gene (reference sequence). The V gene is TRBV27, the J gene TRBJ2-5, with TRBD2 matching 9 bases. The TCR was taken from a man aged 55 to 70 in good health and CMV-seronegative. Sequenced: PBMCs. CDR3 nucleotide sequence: TGTGCCAGCAGTTTAATATCTAGCGGGACGATACAAGAGACCCAGTACTTC. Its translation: CASSLISSGTIQETQYF.